A single sample is the source of the 31 T cell receptor beta chains below, sequenced in a study of cytomegalovirus exposure and HLA in healthy donors. Primers included in the PCR were 60 Vbeta and 13 Jbeta primers. This table comes from immunoSEQ multiplex PCR, and its TCRdb copy is limited to in-frame clones, with some not included. The sample shows under 50,000 clones, 72% of them seen only once. The sample consisted of PBMCs. Receptors were obtained from a man aged 25-40 years in good health and CMV-seronegative.

The genes are TRBV20-1 and TRBJ1-1; D is undetermined. Germline V gives CDR1 DFQATT, CDR2 SNEGSKA (reference sequence). The CDR3 extends over 11 amino acids. Trimming stripped 2 bases from V and 3 bases from J, with 4 bases between. As DNA, the CDR3 is TGCAGTGCTAGACGGGACACTGAAGCTTTCTTT. It translates to CSARRDTEAFF.

V gene TRBV27 combines with J gene TRBJ2-7, with a tentative D call TRBD1 (6 bases). Trimming took 8 bases from V and 7 from J, leaving 24 bases between them. The CDR3 has 15 amino acids. Looked up from germline, CDR1 is MNHEY and CDR2 is SMNVEV (reference sequence). CDR3 sequence (DNA): TGTGCCAGCTCAACGGGTTCTTTTGTTGGGACAGAGCAGTACTTC. It specifies CASSTGSFVGTEQYF.

This chain connects TRBV5-1 to TRBJ1-1; D is possibly TRBD1 (5 bases). Between the trimmed V and J ends, which lost 7 bases and 8 bases, there was a span of 18 bases. Germline CDR1 is SGHRS and CDR2 is YFSETQ. This CDR3 contains 13 residues. The CDR3 here is CASSAGERGEAFF. In nucleotides, the CDR3 is TGCGCCAGCTCCGCGGGGGAACGAGGGGAAGCTTTCTTT.

J is TRBJ2-3 and V is TRBV4-2, with a tentative D call TRBD2 (6 bases). Germline V lookup: CDR1 LGHNA, CDR2 YNFKEQ. V dropped 4 bases and J dropped 2 bases, with 16 bases sitting between them. The CDR3 has 16 residues. In DNA form, the CDR3 reads TGTGCCAGCAGCCGAAGCAGACTAGTAAACACAGATACGCAGTATTTT. It encodes CASSRSRLVNTDTQYF.

Remarks on this clone: One end of the junction does not line up with germline, which may come from a read error. Other DNA sequences in the sample encode the same CDR3. The chain uses TRBV29-1 and TRBJ2-7; TRBD2 matches 8 bases. The CDR3 loop spans 14 amino acids. CDR1 and CDR2 (germline): SQVTM, ANQGSEA. The CDR3 spells CSVVYGTRRDEQYF. The CDR3 nucleotides are TGTAGCGTTGTGTACGGGACTAGACGCGACGAGCAGTATTTC.

This clone was seen a handful of times. The rearrangement joins TRBV5-4 to TRBJ2-1, with TRBD2 matching over 8 bases. Germline values: CDR1 SGHNT, CDR2 YYREEE (reference sequence). V lost 5 bases to trimming and J lost 10 bases; unmatched junction nucleotides: 17. The CDR3 is 16 amino acids. CDR3 residues: CASSLTGTSVRSEQFF. The CDR3 DNA sequence: TGTGCCAGCAGTTTGACCGGGACTAGTGTCAGGAGCGAGCAGTTCTTC.

CDR3 DNA sequence: TGTGCCAGCAGTGACTCGACAGGGGCCACAGATACGCAGTATTTT. It is translated as CASSDSTGATDTQYF. The rearrangement joins TRBV6-4 to TRBJ2-3; TRBD1 matches 8 bases. This CDR3 contains 15 residues. The V and J ends lost 0 bases and 2 bases, in that order; junction bases with no gene match: 1. Germline V gene sequence: CDR1 MRHNA, CDR2 SNTAGT.

The J gene is TRBJ1-2, the V gene TRBV6-1, with TRBD1 matching over 7 bases. The CDR3 spans 16 residues. CDR1 and CDR2 (germline): MNHNS, SASEGT. The V gene end was trimmed by 6 bases and the J gene end by 0 bases; junction bases not matched to a gene: 10. The CDR3 DNA reads as TGTGCCAGCAGGGAACAGGGGAATGTAGCTAACTATGGCTACACCTTC. It translates to CASREQGNVANYGYTF.

V and J are TRBV6-1 and TRBJ2-7; D is perhaps TRBD1 (6 bases). Germline CDR1 reads MNHNS; CDR2 reads SASEGT. The V and J ends lost 6 bases and 1 base respectively, with 16 bases between them. The CDR3 sequence is 15 residues long. The DNA for the CDR3 is TGTGCCAGCAGACCCCCGGACAGATTATCCTACGAGCAGTACTTC. The encoded protein is CASRPPDRLSYEQYF.

This chain links TRBV5-4 with TRBJ2-5; TRBD2 agrees at 10 bases. The DNA end lines up better with TRBJ2-7; the J call may be wrong. The CDR3 contains 14 residues. The germline V gene has CDR1 SGHNT and CDR2 YYREEE (reference sequence). The CDR3 region is CASSFGTSVYEQYF. In DNA form, the CDR3 reads TGTGCCAGCAGCTTTGGGACTAGCGTCTACGAGCAGTACTTC.

As regards this clone: The sample contains more than one DNA sequence encoding this CDR3. V is TRBV11-2 and J is TRBJ2-5; TRBD2 matches 11 bases. J gave up 2 bases and V 3 bases, and 2 bases lay outside the gene matches. CDR3 length: 15 amino acids. Germline CDR1 and CDR2: SGHAT and FQNNGV. Here the CDR3 DNA reads TGTGCCAGCAGCTTGAGACTAGCGGGACAAGAGACCCAGTACTTC. Translating gives CASSLRLAGQETQYF.

The chain joins TRBV10-2 to TRBJ2-7; 16 bases fit TRBD2. The CDR3 is made up of 18 amino acids. Trimming at V came to 5 bases and at J to 0 bases, leaving 7 bases not matched to a gene. CDR1 and CDR2 (germline): WSHSY, SAAADI. In DNA, the CDR3 is TGCGCCAGCAGTCCCGGGACTAGCGGGAGGGAAAGCTCCTACGAGCAGTACTTC. It codes for CASSPGTSGRESSYEQYF.

The chain joins TRBV4-1 to TRBJ2-7, with D tentatively TRBD2 (7 bases). The germline CDR1 and CDR2 sequences are MGHRA and YSYEKL. CDR3 length: 20 amino acids. V was trimmed by 1 base and J by 5 bases, leaving 30 bases between them. The CDR3 region has the DNA TGCGCCAGCAGCCAAGTGTGGTTTGGCAGGGGTACCGTCGGGAGGAACGAGCAGTACTTC. Translated: CASSQVWFGRGTVGRNEQYF.

This clone was observed a single time. The DNA of the CDR3 is TGTGCCAGCAGCTCCGGTCCGGGTTACTCTGGAAACACCATATATTTT. Protein product: CASSSGPGYSGNTIYF. This rearrangement joins TRBV7-9 to TRBJ1-3; D gene ambiguous. Germline V CDR1 and CDR2: SEHNR, FQNEAQ (reference sequence). CDR3 length: 16 residues. Trimming cost V 4 bases and J 0 bases, with 13 bases left between them.

This clone was detected only a few times. This chain joins TRBV6-5 and TRBJ2-7, with D perhaps matching TRBD1 (6 bases). With 5 bases removed from V and 5 bases from J, the gap between germline ends came to 13 bases. Germline V gene sequence: CDR1 MNHEY, CDR2 SVGAGI. This CDR3 is 13 amino acids long. Here the CDR3 reads CASSRTGNDEQYF. CDR3 bases: TGTGCCAGCAGTCGAACAGGGAATGACGAGCAGTACTTC.

Concerning this clone: At one end the junction does not follow the germline gene, possibly because of a read error. V gene TRBV30 combines with J gene TRBJ2-7; D might be TRBD2 (7 bases). Germline V CDR1 and CDR2: GTSNPN, SVGIG (reference sequence). The CDR3 loop spans 14 amino acids. CDR3: CAWSPGRGGYEQYF. For the CDR3, the DNA is TGTGCGTGGAGTCCCGGCAGGGGAGGGTACGAGCAGTACTTC.

The gene calls are TRBV19 and TRBJ2-1; TRBD1 is a possible D gene (6 bases). This CDR3 is 9 amino acids long. The germline V gene has CDR1 LNHDA and CDR2 SQIVND (reference sequence). V lost 11 bases and J 10 bases, leaving 9 bases between the germline ends. This CDR3 is CAQTGEQFF. The CDR3 nucleotides read TGTGCCCAAACAGGGGAGCAGTTCTTC.

The chain combines TRBV30 with TRBJ1-3, with D hard to call. This CDR3 spans 14 amino acids. Germline V CDR1 and CDR2: GTSNPN, SVGIG (reference sequence). Trimming pared 0 bases from V and 2 bases from J, leaving 8 bases between. DNA of the CDR3: TGTGCCTGGAGTGTACTAGTACCTGGAAACACCATATATTTT. Protein sequence: CAWSVLVPGNTIYF.

The chain couples TRBV6-4 to TRBJ2-5; a possible D gene is TRBD1 (6 bases). V lost 2 bases and J lost 4, with 17 bases in between. Germline V gene sequence: CDR1 MRHNA, CDR2 SNTAGT. CDR3 length: 16 amino acids. DNA for the CDR3: TGTGCCAGCAGTGACCGGGCAGGGGATGGCGCAGAGACCCAGTACTTC. Its protein is CASSDRAGDGAETQYF.

The DNA of the CDR3 is TGCGCCAGCAGCTTAATAGTGGAGCGAACAGATACGCAGTATTTT. Encoded protein: CASSLIVERTDTQYF. This chain joins TRBV5-1 and TRBJ2-3, with D unresolved. The germline gives CDR1 SGHRS, CDR2 YFSETQ. The CDR3 spans 15 residues. Trimming cost V 2 bases and J 3 bases, with 13 bases left between them.

The table lists this clone with a few counts. The conserved phenylalanine or tryptophan normally closing the CDR3 is absent here, so this likely arose from a read error. The chain couples TRBV7-2 to TRBJ2-3; 9 bases align to TRBD2. There are 17 residues in the CDR3. Germline CDR1 SGHTA, CDR2 FQGNSA. Unmatched junction bases numbered 11, after V lost 3 bases and J lost 4 bases. CDR3 nucleotide sequence: TGTGCCAGCAGCTTTAGCGTGGGAGCGGGAGGTTCAGATACGCAGTATGTT. It translates to CASSFSVGAGGSDTQYV.

This chain uses TRBV11-2 with TRBJ2-7, with D perhaps matching TRBD1 (5 bases). CDR1 is SGHAT and CDR2 is FQNNGV in the germline V gene. The V and J ends lost 5 bases and 6 bases respectively, with 20 bases between them. The CDR3 totals 15 residues. CDR3 DNA: TGTGCCAGCAGCGCCCCTATTCGGACAACCACCGAGCAGTACTTC. Protein: CASSAPIRTTTEQYF.

The chain links TRBV5-4 to TRBJ2-7; D is ambiguous. Looked up from germline, CDR1 is SGHNT and CDR2 is YYREEE (reference sequence). The CDR3 runs 13 residues. V lost 5 bases and J 3 bases, leaving 12 bases between the germline ends. Here the CDR3 DNA reads TGTGCCAGCAGTTACGGAGTAGTCTACGAGCAGTACTTC. The encoded protein is CASSYGVVYEQYF. The full variable domain, its missing parts supplied by reference TRBV5-4 and TRBJ2-7, is ETGVTQSPTHLIKTRGQQVTLRCSSQSGHNTVSWYQQALGQGPQFIFQYYREEENGRGNFPPRFSGLQFPNYSSELNVNALELDDSALYLCASSYGVVYEQYFGPGTRLTVT.

About this clone itself: Different DNA sequences within this sample yield the same CDR3. The chain combines TRBV6-5 with TRBJ1-4; D may be TRBD1 (6 bases). V was pared by 6 bases and J by 2 bases, with 10 bases between. Germline V lookup: CDR1 MNHEY, CDR2 SVGAGI. The CDR3 sequence is 14 residues long. CDR3 sequence: CASRRGWTNEKLFF. CDR3 DNA sequence: TGTGCCAGCAGAAGGGGGTGGACTAATGAAAAACTGTTTTTT.

V usage is TRBV7-8 and J usage is TRBJ2-7; 8 nucleotides agree with TRBD2. The CDR3 has 15 amino acids. Germline CDR1 is SGHVS and CDR2 is FQNEAQ. V lost 5 bases and J lost 4; bases outside the gene matches: 10. DNA of the CDR3: TGTGCCAGCAGCGAAATAGCGGGAATCGTTTACGAGCAGTACTTC. It translates to CASSEIAGIVYEQYF.

The CDR3 DNA follows: TGTGCCACCAGCAGAGTCGTTGGGGCAGGACACTACGAGCAGTACTTC. Translation: CATSRVVGAGHYEQYF. The chain recombines TRBV15 with TRBJ2-7, with D possibly being TRBD1 (5 bases). CDR1 is LNHNV, CDR2 YYDKDF, per germline (reference sequence). Between the trimmed V and J ends, which lost 1 base and 3 bases, there was a span of 16 bases. The CDR3 runs to 16 residues.

The chain recombines TRBV6-5 with TRBJ2-5; possibly TRBD2 for D (6 bases). From germline, CDR1 is MNHEY and CDR2 SVGAGI. CDR3 length: 15 residues. The V gene lost 2 bases and the J gene lost 9 bases, with 19 bases spanning the gap. The CDR3 loop is CASSYTRDSRSAQYF. In nucleotides, the CDR3 is TGTGCCAGCAGTTACACACGGGACTCCCGTTCGGCCCAGTACTTC.

V gene TRBV6-4 combines with J gene TRBJ1-2, with 10 bases fitting TRBD1. Germline values: CDR1 MRHNA, CDR2 SNTAGT. V shed 6 bases, J shed 3 bases, and the junction held 7 bases outside the gene matches. This CDR3 comprises 15 residues. The CDR3 sequence is CASSKDRGRDYGYTF. As DNA, the CDR3 is TGTGCCAGCAGCAAAGACAGGGGGCGCGACTATGGCTACACCTTC.

The rearrangement joins TRBV27 to TRBJ2-2, with 8 positions matching TRBD1. V dropped 5 bases and J dropped 6; count of bases not matched to a gene: 11. CDR3 size: 16 residues. Germline V gene lookup returns CDR1 MNHEY and CDR2 SMNVEV (reference sequence). The CDR3 nucleotides read TGTGCCAGCAGTCGGCCCGGGACAGGAGGGCCCGGGGAGCTGTTTTTT. Amino acids: CASSRPGTGGPGELFF.

V usage is TRBV7-9 and J usage is TRBJ1-2; 10 nucleotides match TRBD1. The CDR3 contains 14 residues. Germline trimming cut 1 base from V and 8 bases from J; bases unmatched to any gene: 4. The germline gives CDR1 SEHNR, CDR2 FQNEAQ (reference sequence). This chain's CDR3 is CASSLGQGAWGYTF. CDR3 DNA sequence: TGTGCCAGCAGCTTAGGACAGGGGGCATGGGGCTACACCTTC. Based on the CDR3 plus reference TRBV7-9 and TRBJ1-2, the full variable domain is DTGVSQNPRHKITKRGQNVTFRCDPISEHNRLYWYRQTLGQGPEFLTYFQNEAQLEKSRLLSDRFSAERPKGSFSTLEIQRTEQGDSAMYLCASSLGQGAWGYTFGSGTRLTVV.

The chain links TRBV6-5 to TRBJ2-7; TRBD2 matches at 10 bases. The germline CDR1 and CDR2 sequences are MNHEY and SVGAGI. The CDR3 consists of 16 residues. V lost 1 base to trimming and J lost 6 bases; unmatched junction nucleotides: 9. The CDR3 DNA sequence: TGTGCCAGCAGTTACTTAAGAGCGGGAGGGCCGGGCGAGCAGTACTTC. Its protein product is CASSYLRAGGPGEQYF.